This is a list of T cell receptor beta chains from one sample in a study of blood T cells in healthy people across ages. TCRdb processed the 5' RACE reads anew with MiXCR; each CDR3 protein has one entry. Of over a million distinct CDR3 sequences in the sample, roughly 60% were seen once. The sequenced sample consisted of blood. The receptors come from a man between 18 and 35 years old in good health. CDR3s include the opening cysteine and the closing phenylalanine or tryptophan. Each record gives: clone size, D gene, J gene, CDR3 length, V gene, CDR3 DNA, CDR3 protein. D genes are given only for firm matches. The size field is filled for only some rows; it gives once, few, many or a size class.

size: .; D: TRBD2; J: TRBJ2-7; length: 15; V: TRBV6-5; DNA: TGTGCCAGCAGTCCGGGGGGAGGGAGAGTCTACGAGCAGTACTTC; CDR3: CASSPGGGRVYEQYF
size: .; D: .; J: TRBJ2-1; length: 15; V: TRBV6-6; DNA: TGTGCTTCAGCACTGGGGGGAAAGGTGTACAATGAGCAGTTCTTC; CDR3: CASALGGKVYNEQFF
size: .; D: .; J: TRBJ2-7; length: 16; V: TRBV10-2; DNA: TGCGCCAGCAGTGAGCCCGACAAGGAGAAAGGGCACGAGCAGTACTTC; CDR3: CASSEPDKEKGHEQYF
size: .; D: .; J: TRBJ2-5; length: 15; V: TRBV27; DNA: TGTGCCAGCATAGGCTTGGCGGGGGCAAGAGAGACCCAGTACTTC; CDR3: CASIGLAGARETQYF
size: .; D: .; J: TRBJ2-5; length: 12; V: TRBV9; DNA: TGTGTCAGCAGCACCAGACGAAGGTCCCAGTACTTC; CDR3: CVSSTRRRSQYF
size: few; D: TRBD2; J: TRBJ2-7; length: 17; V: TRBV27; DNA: TGTGCCAGCAGTTCCCCGCCGGGACGAGCGGGAAAGTACGAGCAGTACTTC; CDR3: CASSSPPGRAGKYEQYF
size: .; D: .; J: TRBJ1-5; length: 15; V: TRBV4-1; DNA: TGCGCCAGCAGCTCCAGGGCAGTTAGCAATCAGCCCCAGCATTTT; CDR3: CASSSRAVSNQPQHF
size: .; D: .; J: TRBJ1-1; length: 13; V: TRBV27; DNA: TGTGCCAGCATTGACAGTGAGAACACTGAAGCTTTCTTT; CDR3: CASIDSENTEAFF
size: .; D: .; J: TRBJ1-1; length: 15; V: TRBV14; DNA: TGTGCCAGCAGCGCCTCCCTCGTGAGGTACACTGAAGCTTTCTTT; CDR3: CASSASLVRYTEAFF
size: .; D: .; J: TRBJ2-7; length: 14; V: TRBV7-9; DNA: TGTGCCAGCAGCTTAGCAGGGTCAAATTACGAGCAGTACTTC; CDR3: CASSLAGSNYEQYF
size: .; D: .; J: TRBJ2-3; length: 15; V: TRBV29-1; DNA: TGCAGCGTTGAAGATAGCCAGCAGAGCACAGATACGCAGTATTTT; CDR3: CSVEDSQQSTDTQYF
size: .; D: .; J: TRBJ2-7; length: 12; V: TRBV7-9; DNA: TGTGCCAGCAGCTTACAGTTTCGCGAGCAGTACTTC; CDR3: CASSLQFREQYF
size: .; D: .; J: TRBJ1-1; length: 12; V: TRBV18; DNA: TGTGCCAGCTCCGTCGGGGGAGACGAAGCTTTCTTT; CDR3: CASSVGGDEAFF
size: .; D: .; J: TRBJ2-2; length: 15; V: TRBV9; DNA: TGTGCCAGCAGTTCTGGGGACTTTGGCCCCGGGGAGCTGTTTTTT; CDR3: CASSSGDFGPGELFF
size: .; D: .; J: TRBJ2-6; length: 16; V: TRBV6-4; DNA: TGTGCCAGCAGTGACTCCGCAGGCTCTGGGGCCAACGTCCTGACTTTC; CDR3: CASSDSAGSGANVLTF
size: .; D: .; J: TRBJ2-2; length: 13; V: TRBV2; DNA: TGTGCCAGCAGTGGGTTGGGGTCCGGGGAGCTGTTTTTT; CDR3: CASSGLGSGELFF
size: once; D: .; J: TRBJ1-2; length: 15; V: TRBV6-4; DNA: TGTGCCAGCAGCTATAGGACAGATCAGTTCTATGGCTACACCTTC; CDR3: CASSYRTDQFYGYTF
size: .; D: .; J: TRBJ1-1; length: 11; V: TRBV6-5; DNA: TGTGCCAGCAGTTACGGGGTTGAAGCTTTCTTT; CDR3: CASSYGVEAFF
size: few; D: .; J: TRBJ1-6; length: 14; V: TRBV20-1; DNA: TGCAGTGCCAAGGGAAGGTTCTATAATTCACCCCTCCACTTT; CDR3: CSAKGRFYNSPLHF
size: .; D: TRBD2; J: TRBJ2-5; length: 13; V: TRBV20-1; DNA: TGCAGTGCTAGTGTAGCGGGCCAAGAGACCCAGTACTTC; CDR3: CSASVAGQETQYF
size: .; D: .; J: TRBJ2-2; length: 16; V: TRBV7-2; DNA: TGTGCCAGCAGCTTAGAGGGGGGGCCGCGGAACGGGGAGCTGTTTTTT; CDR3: CASSLEGGPRNGELFF
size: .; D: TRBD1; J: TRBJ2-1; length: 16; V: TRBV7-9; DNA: TGCGCCAGCAGCCAAAACGAGGGACAGCTATACAATGAGCAGTTCTTC; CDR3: CASSQNEGQLYNEQFF
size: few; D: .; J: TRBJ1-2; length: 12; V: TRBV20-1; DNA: TGCAGTGCTAGTCGTCAGAGCTATGGCTACACCTTC; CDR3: CSASRQSYGYTF
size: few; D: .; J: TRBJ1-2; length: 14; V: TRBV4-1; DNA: TGCGCCAGCAGCCAAGATGAGAGGGGGTATGGCTACACCTTC; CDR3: CASSQDERGYGYTF
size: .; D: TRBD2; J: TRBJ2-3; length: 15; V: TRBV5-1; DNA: TGCGCCAGCAGCTACGGACTAGGAGGCGCAGATACGCAGTATTTT; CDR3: CASSYGLGGADTQYF
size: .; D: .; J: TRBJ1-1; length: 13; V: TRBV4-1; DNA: TGCGCCAGCAGCCAAGGTGAGCAGGGGGAAGCTTTCTTT; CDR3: CASSQGEQGEAFF
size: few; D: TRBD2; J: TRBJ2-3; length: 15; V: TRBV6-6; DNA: TGTGCCAGCAGTCTTACTAGCGGGGTCACAGATACGCAGTATTTT; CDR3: CASSLTSGVTDTQYF
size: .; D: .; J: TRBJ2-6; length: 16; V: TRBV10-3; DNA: TGTGCCACACGCATAACAGGCCTCTCTGGGGCCAACGTCCTGACTTTC; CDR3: CATRITGLSGANVLTF
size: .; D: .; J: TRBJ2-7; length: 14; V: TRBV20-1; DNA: TGCAGTGCTGGGAAAGCGGCCGAGTTAGACGAGCAGTACTTC; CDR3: CSAGKAAELDEQYF
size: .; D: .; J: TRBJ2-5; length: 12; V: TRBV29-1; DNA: TGCAGCGGGGACGAAGGGTCGAAGACCCAGTACTTC; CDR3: CSGDEGSKTQYF
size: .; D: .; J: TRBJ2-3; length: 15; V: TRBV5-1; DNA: TGCGCCAGCAATAACGGGGAACAGGGCACAGATACGCAGTATTTT; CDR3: CASNNGEQGTDTQYF
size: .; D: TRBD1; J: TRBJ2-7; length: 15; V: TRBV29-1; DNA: TGCAGCGCTGAAAAAACAGGGGATGGGTCGTACGAGCAGTACTTC; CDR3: CSAEKTGDGSYEQYF